This record covers a single TCR beta chain. The sample belongs to a study of cytotoxic CD8 clonotypes in ibrutinib-treated CLL. The wider study: Partial response was seen in approximately 25 patients and complete response in 2; after median approximately 68 months, approximately 14 stayed remitted, about twelve progressed.

Per the germline V gene, CDR1 is GTSNPN and CDR2 is SVGIG (reference sequence). The CDR3 runs to 14 residues. V was shortened by 0 bases and J by 0 bases, with 7 bases between the two germline ends. Here immunoSEQ multiplex PCR was the method, and the copy in TCRdb shows in-frame clones only, minus some. The repertoire holds about 200,000 clones, with over 55% as singletons. The gene calls are TRBV30 and TRBJ2-3, with D unclear. This specimen consisted of PBMCs, obtained after 24 months of ibrutinib treatment. This TCR was sampled from a human donor with chronic lymphocytic leukemia. The CDR3 spells CAWSVPLSTDTQYF. The CDR3 bases are TGTGCCTGGAGTGTACCCCTAAGCACAGATACGCAGTATTTT.